What follows describes a single T cell receptor beta chain. Antigen: not known. This record belongs to a study of graft-versus-host responses after intestinal transplantation. In the study overall: Recipients had multivisceral, liver-intestinal, or isolated intestinal transplants. Every recipient had anti-thymocyte globulin induction and three to four years of tacrolimus plus steroids. Study-level findings and limits: Recipient marrow showed GvH clones, some seen first in ileum or blood. Levels of circulating GvH clones at their peak were associated with early post-transplant HvG declines.

TCRdb keeps only in-frame clones here, not all; method: immunoSEQ multiplex PCR. The data contain some 100,000 clones, roughly 92% of them singletons. Germline V gene data show CDR1 as SGHTS and CDR2 as YDEGEE. Trimming stripped 2 bases from V and 0 bases from J, with 14 bases between. The CDR3 is 16 amino acids. The sequences come from unstimulated CD8+ T cells sorted from spleen or lymph node cells, collected before transplant. The chain links TRBV5-8 to TRBJ1-2; a possible D gene is TRBD1 (6 bases). The TCR originated in a human donor who was the organ donor for an intestinal transplant. The CDR3 sequence: CASSLLGGVANYGYTF. DNA for the CDR3: TGTGCCAGCAGCTTACTAGGGGGGGTAGCTAACTATGGCTACACCTTC.